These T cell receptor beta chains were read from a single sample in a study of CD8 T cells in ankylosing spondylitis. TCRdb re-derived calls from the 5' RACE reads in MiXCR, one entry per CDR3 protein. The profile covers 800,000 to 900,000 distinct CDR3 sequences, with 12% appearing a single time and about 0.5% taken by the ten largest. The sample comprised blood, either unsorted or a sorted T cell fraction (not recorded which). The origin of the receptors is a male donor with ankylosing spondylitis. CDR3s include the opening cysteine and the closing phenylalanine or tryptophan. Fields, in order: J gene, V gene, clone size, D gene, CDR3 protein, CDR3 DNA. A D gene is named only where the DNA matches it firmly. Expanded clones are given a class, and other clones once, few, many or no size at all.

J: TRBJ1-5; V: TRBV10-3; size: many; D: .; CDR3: CAIRDRVLQPQHF; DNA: TGTGCCATCAGGGACAGAGTACTACAGCCCCAGCATTTT
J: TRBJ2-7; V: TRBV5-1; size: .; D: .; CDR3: CASRSWDLSYEQYF; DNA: TGCGCCAGCAGATCATGGGACCTCTCCTACGAGCAGTACTTC
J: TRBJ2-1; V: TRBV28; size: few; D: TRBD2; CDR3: CASSYLAGTYNEQFF; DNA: TGTGCCAGCAGTTACCTAGCGGGAACCTACAATGAGCAGTTCTTC
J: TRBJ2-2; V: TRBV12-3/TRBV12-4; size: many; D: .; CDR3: CASSPQGYISGELFF; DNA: TGTGCCAGCAGCCCTCAGGGGTATATTTCCGGGGAGCTGTTTTTT
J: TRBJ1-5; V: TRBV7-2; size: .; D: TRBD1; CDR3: CASSYTGQGGLGQHF; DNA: TGTGCCAGCAGCTACACCGGACAGGGGGGGTTGGGCCAGCATTTT
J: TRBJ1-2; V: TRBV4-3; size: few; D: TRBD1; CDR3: CASSRGQGADYGYTF; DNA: TGCGCCAGCAGCCGAGGACAGGGGGCAGACTATGGCTACACCTTC
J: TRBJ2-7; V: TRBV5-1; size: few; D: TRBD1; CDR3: CASSLQQGDSEQYF; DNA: TGCGCCAGCAGCTTGCAGCAGGGGGATAGCGAGCAGTACTTC
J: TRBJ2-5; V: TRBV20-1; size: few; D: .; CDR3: CSAREPGRETQYF; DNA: TGCAGTGCTAGAGAGCCTGGCCGGGAGACCCAGTACTTC
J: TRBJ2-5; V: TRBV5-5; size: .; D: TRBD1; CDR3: CASSSLTGAFEETQYF; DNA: TGTGCCAGCAGCTCTCTGACAGGGGCCTTTGAAGAGACCCAGTACTTC
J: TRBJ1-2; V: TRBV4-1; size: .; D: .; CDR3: CASSQVGGAVVYTF; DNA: TGCGCCAGCAGCCAAGTTGGGGGAGCGGTTGTCTACACCTTC
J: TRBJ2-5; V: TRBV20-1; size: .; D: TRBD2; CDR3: CSALGGLEELETQYF; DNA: TGCAGTGCCCTAGGAGGACTAGAGGAATTGGAGACCCAGTACTTC
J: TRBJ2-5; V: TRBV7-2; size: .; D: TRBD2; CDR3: CAGVRPGGQETQYF; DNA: TGTGCCGGAGTACGCCCCGGGGGGCAAGAGACCCAGTACTTC
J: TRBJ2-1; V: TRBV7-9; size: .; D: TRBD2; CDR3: CASSSLGTSRRYNEQFF; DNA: TGTGCCAGCAGCTCCCTAGGGACTAGCCGCCGCTACAATGAGCAGTTCTTC
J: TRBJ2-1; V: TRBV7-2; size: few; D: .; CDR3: CASRADQSTYNEQFF; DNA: TGTGCCAGCAGAGCTGACCAGAGCACCTACAATGAGCAGTTCTTC
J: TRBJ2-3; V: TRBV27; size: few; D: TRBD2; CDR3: CASSFHPTSGREGDTQYF; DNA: TGTGCCAGCAGTTTCCACCCGACTAGCGGGAGGGAGGGGGATACGCAGTATTTT
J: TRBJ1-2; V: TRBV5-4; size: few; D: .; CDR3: CASSLEFQRGASYGYTF; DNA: TGTGCCAGCAGCTTGGAATTTCAACGGGGGGCAAGTTATGGCTACACCTTC
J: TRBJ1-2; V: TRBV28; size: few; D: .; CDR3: CASSFQGNSGYTF; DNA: TGTGCCAGCAGTTTCCAGGGGAACAGTGGCTACACCTTC
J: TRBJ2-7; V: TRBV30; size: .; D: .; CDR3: CAWSVPGSSYEQYF; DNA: TGTGCCTGGAGTGTACCTGGGAGCTCCTACGAGCAGTACTTC
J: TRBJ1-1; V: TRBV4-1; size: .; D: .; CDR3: CASSQDHSAGGTEAFF; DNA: TGCGCCAGCAGCCAAGATCATTCGGCAGGAGGCACTGAAGCTTTCTTT
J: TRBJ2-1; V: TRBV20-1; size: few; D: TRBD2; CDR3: CSAPRTRSGNEQFF; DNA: TGCAGTGCGCCACGGACTAGATCGGGCAATGAGCAGTTCTTC
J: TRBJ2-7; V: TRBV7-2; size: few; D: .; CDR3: CASSLGGDNLGQYF; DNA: TGTGCCAGCAGCTTAGGGGGCGATAACCTTGGGCAGTACTTC
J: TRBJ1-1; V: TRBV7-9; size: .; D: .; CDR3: CASSLQTVGTEAFF; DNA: TGTGCCAGCAGCCTTCAGACAGTGGGCACTGAAGCTTTCTTT
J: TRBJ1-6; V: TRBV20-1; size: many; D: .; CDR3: CSARAGKSPLHF; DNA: TGCAGTGCTAGGGCAGGAAAATCACCCCTCCACTTT
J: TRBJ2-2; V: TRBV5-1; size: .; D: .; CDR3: CASSLEERHTGELFF; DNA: TGCGCCAGCAGCTTGGAGGAGCGGCACACCGGGGAGCTGTTTTTT
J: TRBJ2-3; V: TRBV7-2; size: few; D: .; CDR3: CASSSDRTSTDTQYF; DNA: TGTGCCAGCAGCTCGGACCGCACTAGCACAGATACGCAGTATTTT
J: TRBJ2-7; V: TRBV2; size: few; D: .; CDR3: CASSEWRQKGEQYF; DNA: TGTGCCAGCAGTGAATGGAGGCAGAAAGGCGAGCAGTACTTC
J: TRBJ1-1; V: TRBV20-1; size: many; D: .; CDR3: CSARQALMNTEAFF; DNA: TGCAGTGCTAGGCAGGCTCTCATGAACACTGAAGCTTTCTTT
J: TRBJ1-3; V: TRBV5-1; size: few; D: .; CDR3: CASSLIGVSGNTIYF; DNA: TGCGCCAGCAGCCTGATAGGGGTTTCTGGAAACACCATATATTTT
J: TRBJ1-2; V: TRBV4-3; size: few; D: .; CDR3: CASSQARGGYGYTF; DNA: TGCGCCAGCAGCCAAGCCAGGGGAGGGTATGGCTACACCTTC
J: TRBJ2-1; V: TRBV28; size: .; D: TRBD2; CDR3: CASSLWASGYNEQFF; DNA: TGTGCCAGCAGCTTGTGGGCTAGCGGGTACAATGAGCAGTTCTTC
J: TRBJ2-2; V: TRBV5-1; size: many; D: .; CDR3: CASSLGSATGELFF; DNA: TGCGCCAGCAGCTTGGGGTCTGCCACCGGGGAGCTGTTTTTT
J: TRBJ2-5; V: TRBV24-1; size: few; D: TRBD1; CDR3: CATSDSSGDETGGETQYF; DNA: TGTGCCACCAGTGATTCATCAGGCGACGAAACAGGGGGTGAGACCCAGTACTTC
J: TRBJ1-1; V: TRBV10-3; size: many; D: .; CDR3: CAIRYQSGLPNTEAFF; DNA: TGTGCCATCAGATATCAGTCTGGGCTGCCGAACACTGAAGCTTTCTTT
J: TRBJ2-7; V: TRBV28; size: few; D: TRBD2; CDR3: CASNRGRAGVFEQYF; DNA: TGTGCCAGCAACCGGGGGCGAGCGGGAGTGTTCGAGCAGTACTTC
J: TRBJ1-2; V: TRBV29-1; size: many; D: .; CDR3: CSVLLGGGYGYTF; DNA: TGCAGCGTTCTCCTTGGGGGGGGCTATGGCTACACCTTC
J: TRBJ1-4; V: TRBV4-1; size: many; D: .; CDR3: CASRSNEKLFF; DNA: TGCGCCAGCAGGTCAAATGAAAAACTGTTTTTT
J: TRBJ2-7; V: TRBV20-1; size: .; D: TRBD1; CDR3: CSAIAPAGQGAYEQYF; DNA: TGCAGTGCCATCGCCCCCGCGGGACAGGGGGCTTACGAGCAGTACTTC
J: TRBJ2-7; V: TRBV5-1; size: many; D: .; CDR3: CASSWTARDSYEQYF; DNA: TGCGCCAGCAGCTGGACTGCACGGGATTCCTACGAGCAGTACTTC
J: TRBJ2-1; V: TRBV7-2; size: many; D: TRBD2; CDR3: CASSLEAGGWNEQFF; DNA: TGTGCCAGCAGCTTAGAAGCGGGAGGGTGGAATGAGCAGTTCTTC
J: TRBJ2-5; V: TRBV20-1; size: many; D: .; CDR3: CSARDPGWEYQETQYF; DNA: TGCAGTGCTAGAGATCCGGGTTGGGAGTACCAAGAGACCCAGTACTTC
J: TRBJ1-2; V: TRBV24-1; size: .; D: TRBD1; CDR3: CATSDPRTGDGGYTF; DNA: TGTGCCACCAGTGACCCTAGGACAGGGGATGGGGGCTACACCTTC
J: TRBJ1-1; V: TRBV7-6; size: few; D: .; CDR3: CASSLQGWSTEAFF; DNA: TGTGCCAGCAGCTTACAAGGGTGGAGCACTGAAGCTTTCTTT
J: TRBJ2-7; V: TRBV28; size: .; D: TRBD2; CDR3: CASSQGLAGGGEQYF; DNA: TGTGCCAGCAGTCAAGGACTAGCAGGAGGCGGCGAGCAGTACTTC